This TCR beta chain was recovered during a study of cytomegalovirus exposure and HLA in healthy donors. Study-level results: Through in vitro validation, three CMV-associated chains were shown to be specific for CMV antigens. Later, TCR association rates were found to vary by HLA locus, highest for DRB1 and lowest for HLA-C. Associated with cytomegalovirus, according to the listing, were around 160 TCR beta chains.

When sampled, the donors appeared nominally healthy, though they likely had unrecorded immune exposures. Comments on this clone: Its antigen is not identified.

V gave up 7 bases and J gave up 6 bases, with 15 bases separating them. Per the germline V gene, CDR1 is SNHLY and CDR2 is FYNNEI. The CDR3 sequence is 13 residues long. Both 60 Vbeta primers and 13 Jbeta primers went into the PCR. Using immunoSEQ multiplex PCR, the repertoire was profiled, and TCRdb retains in-frame clones only, with some absent. The table has around 220,000 clones, more than 60% seen once. Sequencing was done on a sample of PBMCs. This receptor was identified in a man between 40 and 49 years old in good health and CMV-seronegative. The rearrangement joins TRBV2 to TRBJ1-2, with D possibly TRBD1 on 6 matching bases. The CDR3 sequence is CASMRTDFDGYTF. In DNA form, the CDR3 reads TGTGCCAGCATGAGGACAGATTTCGATGGCTACACCTTC.